Below are 15 T cell receptor beta chains sequenced from a single sample in a study of human T cells and chemical hapten exposure. The time point: pre-sensitization, week 0. Treatment specified: therapeutic diphenylcyclopropenone sensitization with weekly scalp DPC. TCRdb reprocessed the RACE reads with MiXCR, giving one entry per CDR3 protein. The sample lists about 300,000 distinct CDR3 sequences, 4.5% to 5.5% occurring once. The sample consisted of whole blood, taken in connection with sensitization to the hapten diphenylcyclopropenone (DPC). Receptors were obtained from a woman aged 18-29 years with alopecia areata. Some clones in this sample may be carry-over from other donors' samples.

Many counts were recorded for this clonotype. The chain recombines TRBV4-2 with TRBJ2-3; D assignment may be TRBD1 or TRBD2 (6 bases each). The length of the CDR3 is 19 residues. CDR1 LGHNA and CDR2 YNFKEQ come from the germline V gene. Trimming removed 0 bases from V and 0 bases from J, with 19 bases in between. The CDR3 sequence: CASSQESSFWGASTDTQYF. CDR3 nucleotides: TGTGCCAGCAGCCAAGAATCATCTTTTTGGGGGGCCAGCACAGATACGCAGTATTTT.

This clonotype has more than one count but fewer than ten. The V call is TRBV6-5, the J call TRBJ1-4, with a possible D match to TRBD1 (6 bases). Trimming pared 2 bases from V and 8 bases from J, leaving 18 bases between. Germline V gene data show CDR1 as MNHEY and CDR2 as SVGAGI. The CDR3 runs to 16 residues. The CDR3 protein is CASSYRGTQGLEKLFF. In nucleotides, the CDR3 is TGTGCCAGCAGTTACAGGGGGACCCAGGGGTTGGAAAAACTGTTTTTT.

The CDR3 loop reads CASTTEGQGYEQYF. CDR3 nucleotides: TGTGCCAGCACGACGGAGGGACAGGGTTACGAGCAGTACTTC. The rearrangement joins TRBV13 to TRBJ2-7, with 9 bases matching TRBD1. In germline, CDR1 is PRHDT, CDR2 FYEKMQ (reference sequence). The V gene end was trimmed by 7 bases and the J gene end by 4 bases; junction bases not matched to a gene: 8. The CDR3 runs 14 residues.

The table lists this clonotype with a few counts. The chain combines TRBV20-1 with TRBJ2-3; the D gene could be TRBD1 or TRBD2 (5 bases each). CDR3 size: 14 residues. From germline, CDR1 is DFQATT and CDR2 SNEGSKA (reference sequence). Trimming left V 5 bases short and J 2 bases short, with 14 bases between. CDR3 sequence: CSAQEGTNTDTQYF. CDR3 bases: TGCAGTGCTCAAGAGGGGACCAACACAGATACGCAGTATTTT.

The sample holds a few counts of this clonotype. V gene TRBV20-1 combines with J gene TRBJ2-1, with D possibly matching TRBD2 (6 bases). CDR1 and CDR2 from the germline V gene are DFQATT and SNEGSKA (reference sequence). The CDR3 is made up of 13 amino acids. Trimming took 6 bases from V and 2 from J, leaving 11 bases between them. The CDR3 sequence: CSAPGGAYNEQFF. The CDR3, as DNA: TGCAGTGCCCCGGGCGGGGCCTACAATGAGCAGTTCTTC.

The rearrangement joins TRBV12-3 or TRBV12-4 to TRBJ2-7; 15 bases are a match to TRBD2. The CDR3 totals 17 residues. J lost 7 bases, V lost 4 bases, and 11 bases had no gene match. The DNA for the CDR3 is TGTGCCAGCAGTTCGGGACTAGCGGGGGGAAGATATGGAGAGCAGTACTTC. It codes for CASSSGLAGGRYGEQYF.

The J gene is TRBJ2-7, the V gene TRBV5-1; TRBD1 aligns across 7 bases. The germline V gene encodes CDR1 SGHRS and CDR2 YFSETQ. V lost 3 bases and J lost 3; bases outside the gene matches: 15. The CDR3 runs to 17 residues. The CDR3 here is CASSSPDEGQRIYEQYF. CDR3 bases: TGCGCCAGCAGCTCCCCGGATGAGGGACAGCGAATCTACGAGCAGTACTTC. Full variable domain (outside the CDR3, taken from reference TRBV5-1 and TRBJ2-7): KAGVTQTPRYLIKTRGQQVTLSCSPISGHRSVSWYQQTPGQGLQFLFEYFSETQRNKGNFPGRFSGRQFSNSRSEMNVSTLELGDSALYLCASSSPDEGQRIYEQYFGPGTRLTVT.

This clonotype showed up just a few times. The rearrangement uses TRBV6-5 and TRBJ1-5, with 7 positions matching TRBD1. The CDR3 is made up of 15 amino acids. The ends lost 7 bases at V and 2 bases at J; junction bases unmatched: 8. Germline CDR1 is MNHEY and CDR2 is SVGAGI. CDR3 in amino acids: CASMGTGAGNQPQHF. CDR3 in DNA: TGTGCCAGCATGGGAACAGGGGCAGGCAATCAGCCCCAGCATTTT.

The sample holds many counts of this clonotype. V usage is TRBV7-2 and J usage is TRBJ2-7; 10 bases fit TRBD1. CDR3 length: 16 residues. After removal of 5 bases from V and 1 base from J, the junction contained 8 bases not matched to a gene. From germline, CDR1 is SGHTA and CDR2 FQGNSA. The CDR3 region is CASSPRQGAGSYEQYF. Here the CDR3 DNA reads TGTGCCAGCAGCCCACGACAGGGGGCGGGATCCTACGAGCAGTACTTC. Based on the CDR3 plus reference TRBV7-2 and TRBJ2-7, the full variable domain is GAGVSQSPSNKVTEKGKDVELRCDPISGHTALYWYRQSLGQGLEFLIYFQGNSAPDKSGLPSDRFSAERTGGSVSTLTIQRTQQEDSAVYLCASSPRQGAGSYEQYFGPGTRLTVT.

This clonotype has only a few counts. The rearrangement links TRBV7-9 to TRBJ2-1; 12 nucleotides match TRBD2. The V gene's germline CDR1 is SEHNR and CDR2 FQNEAQ (reference sequence). After removal of 5 bases from V and 8 bases from J, the junction contained 7 bases not matched to a gene. The CDR3 spans 15 residues. The DNA for the CDR3 is TGTGCCAGCAGCGCGACTAGCGGGGGATTTCATGAGCAGTTCTTC. It codes for CASSATSGGFHEQFF.

The rearrangement uses TRBV6-2 or TRBV6-3 and TRBJ2-7; 8 bases agree with TRBD1. The CDR3 sequence is 15 residues long. CDR1 and CDR2 from the germline V gene are MNHEY and SVGEGT. After removal of 6 bases from V and 7 bases from J, the junction contained 14 bases not matched to a gene. Here the CDR3 reads CASSPLDRARGEQYF. DNA for the CDR3: TGTGCCAGCAGCCCCCTGGACAGGGCCAGAGGGGAGCAGTACTTC.

This clonotype was counted ten times or more. The J gene is TRBJ1-1, the V gene TRBV20-1; D is uncertain. This CDR3 is built from 11 residues. The V and J ends lost 6 bases and 6 bases respectively, with 11 bases between them. Germline assignment: CDR1 DFQATT and CDR2 SNEGSKA (reference sequence). The CDR3: CSAQVIAEAFF. The CDR3 bases are TGCAGTGCCCAGGTGATCGCTGAAGCTTTCTTT.

The CDR3 loop reads CSAGLSNQPQHF. The CDR3 DNA follows: TGCAGTGCCGGCCTTAGCAATCAGCCCCAGCATTTT. This chain connects TRBV20-1 to TRBJ1-5, with unresolved D. CDR3 size: 12 residues. Germline values: CDR1 DFQATT, CDR2 SNEGSKA (reference sequence). V was trimmed by 6 bases and J by 0 bases, leaving 6 bases between them.

The J gene is TRBJ1-2, the V gene TRBV6-5; D is uncertain. The CDR3 totals 11 residues. Germline V gene sequence: CDR1 MNHEY, CDR2 SVGAGI. With 4 bases removed from V and 8 bases from J, the gap between germline ends came to 8 bases. CDR3 sequence (DNA): TGTGCCAGCAGTTCACCCGTAGGCTACACCTTC. This gives the protein CASSSPVGYTF.

This clonotype has at least ten counts. This chain uses TRBV29-1 with TRBJ2-3, with D perhaps being TRBD1 or TRBD2 (5 bases each). The CDR3 has 14 residues. Trimming removed 4 bases at V and 14 bases at J, with 25 bases between. In germline, CDR1 is SQVTM, CDR2 ANQGSEA. In DNA, the CDR3 is TGCAGCGTTGCCGCGGACACGGGGCTGATTTATCCGTATTTT. It translates to CSVAADTGLIYPYF.